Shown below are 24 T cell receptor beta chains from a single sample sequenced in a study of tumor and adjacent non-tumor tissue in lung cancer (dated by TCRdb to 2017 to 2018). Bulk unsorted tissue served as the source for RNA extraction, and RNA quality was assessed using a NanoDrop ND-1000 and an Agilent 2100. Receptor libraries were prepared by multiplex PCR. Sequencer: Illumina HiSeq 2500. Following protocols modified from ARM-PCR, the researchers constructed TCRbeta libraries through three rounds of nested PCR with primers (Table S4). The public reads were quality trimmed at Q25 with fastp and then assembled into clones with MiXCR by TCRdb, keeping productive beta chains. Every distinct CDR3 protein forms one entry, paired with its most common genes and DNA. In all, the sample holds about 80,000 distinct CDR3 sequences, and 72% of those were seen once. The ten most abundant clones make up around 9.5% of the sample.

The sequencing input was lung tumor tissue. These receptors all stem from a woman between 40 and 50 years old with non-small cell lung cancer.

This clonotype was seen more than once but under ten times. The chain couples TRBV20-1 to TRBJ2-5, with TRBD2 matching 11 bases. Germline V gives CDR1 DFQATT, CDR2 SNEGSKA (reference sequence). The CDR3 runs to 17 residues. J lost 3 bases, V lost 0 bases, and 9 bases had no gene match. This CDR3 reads CSARDLILLAGEETQYF. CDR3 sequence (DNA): TGCAGTGCTAGAGATTTAATCCTACTAGCGGGAGAAGAGACCCAGTACTTC.

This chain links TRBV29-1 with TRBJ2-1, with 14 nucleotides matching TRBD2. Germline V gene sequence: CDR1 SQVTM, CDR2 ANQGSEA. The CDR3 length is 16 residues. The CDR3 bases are TGCGGTGTTGAAGCAATGACTAGCGGGAGGGGGGGTGTGCAGTTCTTC. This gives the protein CGVEAMTSGRGGVQFF.

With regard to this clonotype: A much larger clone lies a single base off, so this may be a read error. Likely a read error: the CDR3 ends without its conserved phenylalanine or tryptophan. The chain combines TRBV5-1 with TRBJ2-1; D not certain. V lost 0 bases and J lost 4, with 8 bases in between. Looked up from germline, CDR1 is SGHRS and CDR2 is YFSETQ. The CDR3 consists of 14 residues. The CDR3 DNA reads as TGCGCCAGCAGCTTGGCCGAAACATACAATGAGCAGTTCCTC. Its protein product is CASSLAETYNEQFL.

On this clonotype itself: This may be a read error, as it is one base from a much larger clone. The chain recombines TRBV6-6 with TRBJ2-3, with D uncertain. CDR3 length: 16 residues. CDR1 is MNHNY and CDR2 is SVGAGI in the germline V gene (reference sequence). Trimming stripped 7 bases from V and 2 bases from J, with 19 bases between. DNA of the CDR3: TGTGCCAGCAAGTACCGGTACACCAGATCCACAGATACGCAGTATTTT. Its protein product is CASKYRYTRSTDTQYF.

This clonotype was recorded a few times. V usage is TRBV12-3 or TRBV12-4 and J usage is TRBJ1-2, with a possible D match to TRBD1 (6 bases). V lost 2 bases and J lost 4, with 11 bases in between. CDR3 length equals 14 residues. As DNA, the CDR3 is TGTGCCAGCAGTTTACGGGGGGCCGGCTATGGCTACACCTTC. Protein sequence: CASSLRGAGYGYTF.

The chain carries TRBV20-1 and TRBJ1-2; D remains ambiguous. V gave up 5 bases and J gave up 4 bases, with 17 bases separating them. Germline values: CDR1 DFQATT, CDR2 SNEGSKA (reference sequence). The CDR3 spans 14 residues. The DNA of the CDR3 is TGCAGTGCTCAAAAAGACCTAGGTGGCTATGGCTACACCTTC. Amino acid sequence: CSAQKDLGGYGYTF.

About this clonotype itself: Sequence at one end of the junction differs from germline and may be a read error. CDR3 nucleotides: TGTGCCAGCATCTTAGGTCCCCAGAGGTCCTACGAGCAATACTTC. As protein: CASILGPQRSYEQYF. The V and J genes are TRBV11-2 and TRBJ2-7; D gene ambiguous. Germline assignment: CDR1 SGHAT and CDR2 FQNNGV. CDR3 length: 15 amino acids.

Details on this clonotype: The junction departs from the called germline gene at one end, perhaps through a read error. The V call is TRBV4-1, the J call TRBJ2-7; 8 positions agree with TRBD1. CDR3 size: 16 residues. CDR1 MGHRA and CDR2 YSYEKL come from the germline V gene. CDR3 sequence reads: CASSQDWRTGRYEQNF. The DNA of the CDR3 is TGTGCCAGTAGCCAAGACTGGAGGACAGGGCGGTACGAGCAGAACTTC.

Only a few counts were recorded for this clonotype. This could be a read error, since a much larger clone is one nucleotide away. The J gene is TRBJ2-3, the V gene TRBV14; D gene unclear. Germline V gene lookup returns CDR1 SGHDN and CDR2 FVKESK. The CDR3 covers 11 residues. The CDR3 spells CVSSQGYTQYF. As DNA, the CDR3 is TGTGTCAGCAGCCAAGGGTATACGCAGTATTTT. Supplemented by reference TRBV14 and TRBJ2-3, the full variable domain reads EAGVTQFPSHSVIEKGQTVTLRCDPISGHDNLYWYRRVMGKEIKFLLHFVKESKQDESGMPNNRFLAERTGGTYSTLKVQPAELEDSGVYFCVSSQGYTQYFGPGTRLTVL.

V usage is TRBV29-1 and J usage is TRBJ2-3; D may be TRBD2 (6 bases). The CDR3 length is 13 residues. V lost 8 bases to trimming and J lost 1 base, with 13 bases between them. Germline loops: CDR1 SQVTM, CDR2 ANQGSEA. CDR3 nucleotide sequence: TGCAGCATTGGGAGGATAGGCACAGATACGCAGTATTTT. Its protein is CSIGRIGTDTQYF.

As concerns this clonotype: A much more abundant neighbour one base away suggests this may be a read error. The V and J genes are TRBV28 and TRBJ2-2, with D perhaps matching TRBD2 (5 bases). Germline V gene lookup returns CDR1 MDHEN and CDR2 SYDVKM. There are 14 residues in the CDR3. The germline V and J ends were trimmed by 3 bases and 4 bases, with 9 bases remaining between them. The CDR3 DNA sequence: TGTGCCAGCAGTTTTATCCGGGGCACCGGGGAGCTGTTTTTT. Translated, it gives CASSFIRGTGELFF.

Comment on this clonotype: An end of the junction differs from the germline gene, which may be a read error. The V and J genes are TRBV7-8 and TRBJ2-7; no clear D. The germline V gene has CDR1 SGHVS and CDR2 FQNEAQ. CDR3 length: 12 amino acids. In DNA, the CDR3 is TGTGTCAGCAGCCTCCGCCATTACGAGCAGTACTTC. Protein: CVSSLRHYEQYF.

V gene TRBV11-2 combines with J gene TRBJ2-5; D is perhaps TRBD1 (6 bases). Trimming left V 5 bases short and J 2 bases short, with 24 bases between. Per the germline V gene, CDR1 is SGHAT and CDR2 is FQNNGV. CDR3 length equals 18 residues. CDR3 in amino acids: CASSDSGSTRTAQETQYF. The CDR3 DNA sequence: TGTGCCAGCAGCGATAGTGGATCCACCCGGACAGCTCAAGAGACCCAGTACTTC.

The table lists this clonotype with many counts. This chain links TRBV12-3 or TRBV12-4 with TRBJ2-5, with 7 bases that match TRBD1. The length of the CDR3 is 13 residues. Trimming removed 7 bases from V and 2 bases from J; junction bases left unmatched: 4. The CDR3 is CASTNRGQETQYF. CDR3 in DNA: TGTGCCAGCACAAACAGGGGACAAGAGACCCAGTACTTC.

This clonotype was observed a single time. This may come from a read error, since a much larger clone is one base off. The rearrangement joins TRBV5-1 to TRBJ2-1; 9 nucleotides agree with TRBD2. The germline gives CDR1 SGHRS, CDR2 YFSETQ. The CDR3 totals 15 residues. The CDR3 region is CVSSSGGRGMDEQFF. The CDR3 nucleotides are TGCGTCAGCAGCTCAGGCGGGAGGGGGATGGATGAGCAGTTCTTC.

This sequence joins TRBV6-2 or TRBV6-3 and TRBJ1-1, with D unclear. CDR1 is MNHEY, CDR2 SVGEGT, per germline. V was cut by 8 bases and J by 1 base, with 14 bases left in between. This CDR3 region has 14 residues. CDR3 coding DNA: TGTGCCAGCTGTCGGCAGAATCAGAACACTGAAGCTTTCTTT. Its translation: CASCRQNQNTEAFF.

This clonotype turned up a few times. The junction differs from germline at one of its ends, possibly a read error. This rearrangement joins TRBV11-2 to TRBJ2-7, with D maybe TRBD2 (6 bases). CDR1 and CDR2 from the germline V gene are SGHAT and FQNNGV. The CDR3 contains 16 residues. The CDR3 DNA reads TGTACCAGTAGCTTTGCGGATAATCGGGGGTACTACGAGCAGTACTTC. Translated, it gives CTSSFADNRGYYEQYF.

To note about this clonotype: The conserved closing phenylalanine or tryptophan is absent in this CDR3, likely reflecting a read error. The chain's CDR3 is CASSLEGILAPADTQYV. DNA of the CDR3: TGTGCCAGCAGCTTAGAGGGGATACTAGCCCCCGCAGATACGCAGTATGTT. This sequence joins TRBV11-3 and TRBJ2-3; weak D call: TRBD2 (6 bases). Trimming removed 0 bases at V and 4 bases at J, with 17 bases between. CDR1 and CDR2 (germline): SGHNT, YENEEA. The CDR3 is 17 residues long.

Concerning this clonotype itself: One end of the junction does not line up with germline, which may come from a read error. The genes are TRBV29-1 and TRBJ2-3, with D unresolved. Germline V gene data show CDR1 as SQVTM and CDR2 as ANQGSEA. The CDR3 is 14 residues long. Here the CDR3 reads CSVESRLPPDRQYF. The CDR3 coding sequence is TGCAGCGTCGAATCCCGGCTACCACCAGATAGGCAGTATTTT.

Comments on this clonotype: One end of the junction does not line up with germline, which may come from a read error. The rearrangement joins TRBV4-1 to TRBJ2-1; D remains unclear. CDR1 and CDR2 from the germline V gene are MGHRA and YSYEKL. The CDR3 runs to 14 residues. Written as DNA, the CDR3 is TGTGCCAGCAGCCAAGGGAAACGACAAGTGGGGCAGTTCTTC. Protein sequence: CASSQGKRQVGQFF.

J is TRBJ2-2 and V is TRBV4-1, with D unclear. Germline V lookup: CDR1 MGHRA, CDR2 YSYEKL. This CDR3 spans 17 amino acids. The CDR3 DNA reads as TGCGCAAGTAGCCCCCGCAGGTTACAACCGAGCACCGGGGAGCTGTTTTTT. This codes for CASSPRRLQPSTGELFF.

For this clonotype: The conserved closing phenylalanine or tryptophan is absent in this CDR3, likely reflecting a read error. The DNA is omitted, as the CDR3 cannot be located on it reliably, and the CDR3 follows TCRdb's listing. CDR3 region: CSVDSGGSGANILTY. The rearrangement links TRBV29-1 to TRBJ2-6; the table's D gene call, TRBD1, was not cross checked with the DNA. 15 amino acids form the CDR3, both terminal residues included. CDR1 SQVTM and CDR2 ANQGSEA come from the germline V gene.

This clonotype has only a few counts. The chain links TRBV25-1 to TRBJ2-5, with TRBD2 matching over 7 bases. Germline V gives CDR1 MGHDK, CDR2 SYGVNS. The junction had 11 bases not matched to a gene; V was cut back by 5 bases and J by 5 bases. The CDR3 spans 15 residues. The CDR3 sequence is CASSPQKAGDETQYF. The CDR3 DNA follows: TGTGCCAGCAGTCCCCAGAAGGCGGGAGATGAGACCCAGTACTTC.

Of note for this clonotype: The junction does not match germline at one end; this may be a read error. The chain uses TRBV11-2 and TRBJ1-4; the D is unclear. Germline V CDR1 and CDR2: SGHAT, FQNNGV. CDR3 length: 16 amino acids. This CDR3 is CAGSHIVTRRSEKLFF. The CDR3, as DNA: TGTGCCGGCAGCCATATAGTTACCCGGAGGAGCGAAAAACTGTTTTTT. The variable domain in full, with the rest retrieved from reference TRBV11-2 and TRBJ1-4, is EAGVAQSPRYKIIEKRQSVAFWCNPISGHATLYWYQQILGQGPKLLIQFQNNGVVDDSQLPKDRFSAERLKGVDSTLKIQPAKLEDSAVYLCAGSHIVTRRSEKLFFGSGTQLSVL.